One and the same sample provided the 15 T cell receptor beta chains below, sequenced in a study of T cell clusters in autoimmune cytopenias. Each sample's input was approximately 0.25 ug genomic DNA, about 38,000 genome equivalents. TRB rearrangements were amplified by touch-down multiplex PCR with mixed TRB-A/B primers. From its re-call of the multiplex PCR reads, TCRdb lists each CDR3 protein once, without DNA. Its table lists fewer than 1,400 distinct CDR3 sequences. Material: peripheral blood. All receptors come from a human donor with an autoimmune cytopenia or autoimmune hepatitis (not recorded which).

Measured by frequency, this clonotype is medium-sized. V usage is TRBV12-3 or TRBV12-4 and J usage is TRBJ1-5. This CDR3 is 12 amino acids long. The CDR3 spells CASSAGNQPQHF.

This clonotype registers medium-sized by frequency. The chain recombines TRBV5-4 with TRBJ2-7; without DNA, the TCRdb call of TRBD2 cannot be checked. This CDR3 spans 14 amino acids. Germline V gives CDR1 SGHNT, CDR2 YYREEE (reference sequence). CDR3 protein: CASSVAGASYEQYF.

According to its frequency, this clonotype is medium-sized. The chain couples TRBV30 to TRBJ1-1; the TCRdb call, TRBD1, lacks DNA for checking. In germline, CDR1 is GTSNPN, CDR2 SVGIG (reference sequence). This CDR3 is 13 amino acids long. CDR3 loop: CAAPGTGKGEAFF.

This clonotype is classed as medium-sized by frequency. The chain joins TRBV20-1 to TRBJ1-5; the D gene TCRdb calls, TRBD1, cannot be checked with no DNA. The CDR3 runs to 13 residues. Germline V CDR1 and CDR2: DFQATT, SNEGSKA (reference sequence). This chain's CDR3 is CSARGQGNQPQHF.

This clonotype counts as medium-sized by frequency. This sequence joins TRBV19 and TRBJ2-7. This CDR3 comprises 14 residues. From germline, CDR1 is LNHDA and CDR2 SQIVND (reference sequence). The CDR3 reads CASSQERESYEQYF.

This clonotype is classed as medium-sized by frequency. CDR3 sequence: CASRKGTVYEQYF. This chain joins TRBV6-1 and TRBJ2-7; TCRdb selects TRBD2, and the lack of DNA leaves this call unchecked. The CDR3 loop spans 13 amino acids. Germline V gives CDR1 MNHNS, CDR2 SASEGT.

This clonotype is labeled medium-sized based on frequency. The rearrangement joins TRBV5-5 to TRBJ2-7. The CDR3 loop spans 13 amino acids. CDR1 is SGHKS and CDR2 is YYEKEE in the germline V gene (reference sequence). The CDR3: CASSRLFEVEQYF.

The chain couples TRBV5-1 to TRBJ2-7; TCRdb selects TRBD1, and the lack of DNA leaves this call unchecked. The germline V gene has CDR1 SGHRS and CDR2 YFSETQ. The CDR3 covers 12 residues. CDR3 in amino acids: CASRLQGHEQYF.

This clonotype is medium-sized by frequency. The chain links TRBV5-4 to TRBJ1-2. Germline CDR1 reads SGHNT; CDR2 reads YYREEE (reference sequence). This CDR3 contains 14 residues. The CDR3 reads CASSLGPSDYGYTF.

Its frequency marks this clonotype as large. J is TRBJ1-2 and V is TRBV6-1; no DNA is available, so the TRBD1 call from TCRdb remains unchecked. This CDR3 contains 16 residues. Germline assignment: CDR1 MNHNS and CDR2 SASEGT. Here the CDR3 reads CASRVGFDSHNYGYTF.

This clonotype counts as medium-sized by frequency. J is TRBJ2-7 and V is TRBV20-1. The CDR3 loop spans 15 amino acids. The germline gives CDR1 DFQATT, CDR2 SNEGSKA (reference sequence). The CDR3 here is CSARGILAQSYEQYF.

This clonotype ranks as medium-sized in terms of frequency. The chain combines TRBV5-1 with TRBJ2-1; no DNA is available, so the TRBD1 call from TCRdb remains unchecked. The germline V gene has CDR1 SGHRS and CDR2 YFSETQ. The CDR3 is made up of 17 amino acids. CDR3: CASSWDSSGGRYNEQFF. The variable domain in full, completed from reference TRBV5-1 and TRBJ2-1, reads KAGVTQTPRYLIKTRGQQVTLSCSPISGHRSVSWYQQTPGQGLQFLFEYFSETQRNKGNFPGRFSGRQFSNSRSEMNVSTLELGDSALYLCASSWDSSGGRYNEQFFGPGTRLTVL.

The chain uses TRBV4-3 and TRBJ2-3; TCRdb selects TRBD2, and the lack of DNA leaves this call unchecked. Per the germline V gene, CDR1 is LGHNA and CDR2 is YSLEER. The CDR3 contains 17 residues. The CDR3 spells CASSGRLAGEKVDTQYF.

Considering frequency, this clonotype is medium-sized. This chain links TRBV6-5 with TRBJ1-1. CDR1 MNHEY and CDR2 SVGAGI come from the germline V gene. The CDR3 is 12 amino acids. The CDR3 region is CASSYSATEAFF.

This clonotype is identified as medium-sized from frequency. The chain links TRBV5-1 to TRBJ1-2; TCRdb's D call, TRBD1, is unchecked because there is no DNA. Germline V gene lookup returns CDR1 SGHRS and CDR2 YFSETQ. The CDR3 is made up of 14 amino acids. This CDR3 is CASSLTGPGDGYTF.